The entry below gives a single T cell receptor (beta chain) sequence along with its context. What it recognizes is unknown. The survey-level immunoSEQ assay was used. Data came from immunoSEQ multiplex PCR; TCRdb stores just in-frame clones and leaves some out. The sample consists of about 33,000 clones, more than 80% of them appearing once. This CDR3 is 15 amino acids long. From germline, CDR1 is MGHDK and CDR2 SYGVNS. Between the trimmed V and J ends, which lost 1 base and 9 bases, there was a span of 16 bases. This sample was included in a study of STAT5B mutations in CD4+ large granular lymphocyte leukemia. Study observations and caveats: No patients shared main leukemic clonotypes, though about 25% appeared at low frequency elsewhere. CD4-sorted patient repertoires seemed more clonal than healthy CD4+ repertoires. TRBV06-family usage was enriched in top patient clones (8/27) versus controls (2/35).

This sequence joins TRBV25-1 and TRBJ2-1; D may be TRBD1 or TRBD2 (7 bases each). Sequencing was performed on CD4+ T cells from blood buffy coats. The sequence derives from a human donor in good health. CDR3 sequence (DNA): TGTGCCAGCAGTGAATCTGGGGAGGGGGCGTTTGAGCAGTTCTTC. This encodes CASSESGEGAFEQFF.